This T cell receptor (beta chain) was sequenced during a study of cytomegalovirus exposure and HLA in healthy donors. Study results and limitations: The authors enumerated 150 to 200 TCR beta chains as linked to cytomegalovirus. Presence/absence comparisons presumed near-even sequencing depth among donors.

On this clone: The antigen remains undetermined.

Use of 60 Vbeta and 13 Jbeta primers characterized the PCR. TCRdb keeps only in-frame clones here, not all; method: immunoSEQ multiplex PCR. In the table there are some 98,000 clones, about four fifths of which are singletons. This clonotype originated in a female donor in good health and CMV-seropositive. Material for sequencing was PBMCs.

The CDR3 spells CASSPGTAHNEQFF. The CDR3, as DNA: TGTGCCAGCAGCCCGGGGACAGCTCACAATGAGCAGTTCTTC. The rearrangement joins TRBV5-6 to TRBJ2-1; 7 positions agree with TRBD1. CDR1 SGHDT and CDR2 YYEEEE come from the germline V gene. The CDR3 has 14 residues. V was pared by 4 bases and J by 5 bases, with 6 bases of the junction left unmatched.